These 12 T cell receptor beta chains came from one sample sequenced in a study of T cells after yellow fever vaccination (dated by TCRdb to between 2018 and 2020). The intended sense of this specimen's treatment or condition label: live attenuated yellow fever vaccine strain. The library was prepared using 5' RACE. Sequencing used an Illumina NovaSeq 6000. TCRdb trimmed the raw reads at Q25, called clones with MiXCR and kept productive beta chains. When rows share a CDR3 protein, they turn into one entry using the most common DNA and genes. This sample lists approximately 300,000 distinct CDR3 sequences; around 11% were detected once. Under 4% of the sample rests with the top ten. The sequences come from CD4+ T cells sorted from PBMCs, collected 45 days after the yellow fever booster vaccination. All receptors come from a young man who received the YFV17D yellow fever vaccine.

This clonotype was seen many times. The rearrangement links TRBV5-1 to TRBJ2-5; 13 bases map to TRBD2. Germline V gene sequence: CDR1 SGHRS, CDR2 YFSETQ. V lost 4 bases and J lost 1; bases outside the gene matches: 4. This CDR3 has 16 amino acids. The CDR3 DNA sequence: TGCGCCAGCAGCCCCGGGACTAGCGGGGCCCAAGAGACCCAGTACTTC. Translated: CASSPGTSGAQETQYF.

The chain combines TRBV5-5 with TRBJ2-1, with D hard to call. The germline gives CDR1 SGHKS, CDR2 YYEKEE (reference sequence). V was shortened by 4 bases and J by 9 bases, with 17 bases between the two germline ends. This CDR3 has 14 amino acids. The CDR3 protein is CASSPQRMDPEQFF. In nucleotides, the CDR3 is TGTGCCAGCAGCCCCCAGAGGATGGACCCTGAGCAGTTCTTC.

This clonotype was recorded at least ten times. V usage is TRBV5-1 and J usage is TRBJ1-1; D is unclear. The CDR3 extends over 13 amino acids. Germline V gives CDR1 SGHRS, CDR2 YFSETQ. V dropped 2 bases and J dropped 1 base, with 6 bases sitting between them. The CDR3 sequence: CASSFLPNTEAFF. The CDR3 DNA is TGCGCCAGCAGCTTTCTACCGAACACTGAAGCTTTCTTT.

The rearrangement joins TRBV12-3 or TRBV12-4 to TRBJ2-3; the D gene could be TRBD1 or TRBD2 (6 bases each). V shed 6 bases and J shed 2 bases, with 12 bases lying between them. The CDR3 extends over 14 amino acids. The CDR3 sequence is CASSEGGDTDTQYF. The CDR3 coding sequence is TGTGCCAGCAGCGAGGGGGGAGACACAGATACGCAGTATTTT.

This clonotype was counted between two and nine times. This chain connects TRBV6-5 to TRBJ1-2; 7 positions agree with TRBD1. The length of the CDR3 is 16 residues. The V and J ends lost 2 bases and 7 bases, in that order; junction bases with no gene match: 13. Germline CDR1 MNHEY, CDR2 SVGAGI. The CDR3 loop reads CASSYATQGRLGGYTF. The CDR3 DNA is TGTGCCAGCAGTTACGCGACACAGGGGAGGCTTGGTGGCTACACCTTC.

This clonotype has a single count. This chain links TRBV4-1 with TRBJ2-2, with 12 nucleotides matching TRBD2. CDR3 length: 19 amino acids. Germline V gene lookup returns CDR1 MGHRA and CDR2 YSYEKL. Germline trimming cut 2 bases from V and 1 base from J; bases unmatched to any gene: 8. CDR3 sequence (DNA): TGCGCCAGCAGCCAACCGGGACTAGCGGGCTCTCAGAACACCGGGGAGCTGTTTTTT. It specifies CASSQPGLAGSQNTGELFF.

This chain links TRBV3-1 with TRBJ1-2; 10 bases align to TRBD1. The germline gives CDR1 LGHDT, CDR2 YNNKEL (reference sequence). Trimming removed 5 bases from V and 8 bases from J; junction bases left unmatched: 8. The CDR3 totals 14 residues. The CDR3 DNA sequence: TGTGCCAGCAGCTACCGACAGGGGGCACGGGGCTACACCTTC. Amino acid sequence: CASSYRQGARGYTF.

This clonotype has only a few counts. The V call is TRBV7-2, the J call TRBJ2-5, with D possibly being TRBD1 (5 bases). CDR3 size: 15 residues. Trimming left V 5 bases short and J 4 bases short, with 17 bases between. Germline-derived CDR1 and CDR2 are SGHTA and FQGNSA. CDR3 coding DNA: TGTGCCAGCAGCGTCGGACAAGTCCCTTTAGAGACCCAGTACTTC. Protein sequence: CASSVGQVPLETQYF.

This clonotype was observed many times. The genes are TRBV7-8 and TRBJ2-7; D ambiguous. V gave up 5 bases and J gave up 4 bases, with 18 bases separating them. CDR3 length: 15 amino acids. Germline values: CDR1 SGHVS, CDR2 FQNEAQ. The CDR3 coding sequence is TGTGCCAGCAGCCCAGCGACATCTGGAGAGTACGAGCAGTACGTC. As protein: CASSPATSGEYEQYV.

The table lists this clonotype with a few counts. Here the CDR3 reads CSARLSGGGTGELFF. The CDR3, as DNA: TGCAGTGCTAGACTTAGCGGAGGGGGCACCGGGGAGCTGTTTTTT. V and J are TRBV20-1 and TRBJ2-2, with D perhaps matching TRBD1 or TRBD2 (6 bases each). This CDR3 has 15 amino acids. Trimming stripped 2 bases from V and 4 bases from J, with 14 bases between. Germline assignment: CDR1 DFQATT and CDR2 SNEGSKA (reference sequence).

This chain joins TRBV5-1 and TRBJ1-2, with 9 nucleotides matching TRBD1. Germline V gene sequence: CDR1 SGHRS, CDR2 YFSETQ. V shed 3 bases, J shed 4 bases, and the junction held 13 bases outside the gene matches. This CDR3 has 17 residues. The CDR3 region is CASSSQPGQGSFYGYTF. The CDR3 coding sequence is TGCGCCAGCAGCTCCCAACCGGGACAGGGCTCCTTCTATGGCTACACCTTC.

This clonotype has a count of ten or more. This chain connects TRBV7-2 to TRBJ1-5; the D is unclear. The CDR3 runs to 14 residues. The V gene lost 1 base and the J gene lost 9 bases, with 13 bases spanning the gap. Per the germline V gene, CDR1 is SGHTA and CDR2 is FQGNSA. For the CDR3, the DNA is TGTGCCAGCAGCTTAGGGACTTCATTTACGCCCCAGCATTTT. Amino acid sequence: CASSLGTSFTPQHF. Looking up the rest from reference TRBV7-2 and TRBJ1-5 gives the full variable domain: GAGVSQSPSNKVTEKGKDVELRCDPISGHTALYWYRQSLGQGLEFLIYFQGNSAPDKSGLPSDRFSAERTGGSVSTLTIQRTQQEDSAVYLCASSLGTSFTPQHFGDGTRLSIL.